Below are 8 T cell receptor beta chains sequenced from a single sample in a study of regulatory T cells in long-lasting Graves disease. Libraries of TCR beta came from iRepertoire HTBI primers plus Arm-PCR of CDR3 regions. TCRdb reanalysed the multiplex PCR reads using MiXCR and keeps one entry per CDR3 protein. Of 420,000 or so distinct CDR3 sequences in the sample, about 16% were seen once. Time point indicated: newly diagnosed GD, antithyroid drugs for less than 3 months. RNA extracted from PBMCs served as the sequencing template. These same records also appear under a second study, on T cells in Graves' hyperthyroidism and ophthalmopathy.

Sample: peripheral blood mononuclear cells (PBMCs), taken at new diagnosis, from a patient treated with antithyroid drugs. These receptors all stem from a woman between 18 and 30 years old with Graves disease.

This clonotype was detected only a few times. A junction end diverges from the germline sequence, so it may reflect a read error. The genes are TRBV28 and TRBJ2-7, with 9 bases matching TRBD2. Germline CDR1 is MDHEN and CDR2 is SYDVKM. This CDR3 region has 14 residues. The CDR3 loop is CASRQAGGRYEQHF. CDR3 nucleotides: TGTGCCAGCAGACAAGCGGGAGGTCGCTACGAGCAGCACTTC.

The table lists this clonotype with a few counts. This CDR3 reads CATSRQTGPNYGYTF. DNA of the CDR3: TGTGCCACCAGCAGACAAACAGGTCCTAACTATGGCTACACCTTC. The chain carries TRBV15 and TRBJ1-2; D is perhaps TRBD1 (5 bases). The V gene's germline CDR1 is LNHNV and CDR2 YYDKDF (reference sequence). V was clipped by 2 bases and J by 0 bases, with 10 bases between them. The CDR3 runs 15 residues.

This clonotype was seen a few times. The CDR3 spells CSVDYRGQGANYGYTF. In nucleotides, the CDR3 is TGCAGCGTGGATTATAGGGGACAGGGTGCTAACTATGGCTACACCTTC. This sequence joins TRBV29-1 and TRBJ1-2; 9 bases align to TRBD1. This CDR3 is built from 16 residues. CDR1 is SQVTM and CDR2 is ANQGSEA in the germline V gene. V was pared by 6 bases and J by 0 bases, with 11 bases of the junction left unmatched.

This clonotype was seen many times. The CDR3 DNA reads TGTGCCAGCACCGGTGCCCTAGGTGGGACCCAGTACTTC. Translation gives CASTGALGGTQYF. This rearrangement joins TRBV7-2 to TRBJ2-5; no clear D gene. The CDR3 runs to 13 residues. Trimming took off 7 bases at V and 7 bases at J, with 16 bases between the two ends. Germline V lookup: CDR1 SGHTA, CDR2 FQGNSA. Together with reference TRBV7-2 and TRBJ2-5, the CDR3 gives the full variable domain: GAGVSQSPSNKVTEKGKDVELRCDPISGHTALYWYRQSLGQGLEFLIYFQGNSAPDKSGLPSDRFSAERTGGSVSTLTIQRTQQEDSAVYLCASTGALGGTQYFGPGTRLLVL.

The sample holds many counts of this clonotype. This chain joins TRBV20-1 and TRBJ1-2; TRBD1 matches 7 bases. The CDR3 is 12 amino acids. The V segment lost 5 bases and the J segment 3 bases; nucleotides outside the gene matches: 3. Germline-derived CDR1 and CDR2 are DFQATT and SNEGSKA (reference sequence). The CDR3 DNA is TGCAGTGCTGGGGACAGCCACTATGGCTACACCTTC. Encoded protein: CSAGDSHYGYTF.

This clonotype was counted a few times. One end of the junction does not line up with germline, which may come from a read error. The chain employs TRBV11-3 and TRBJ2-7; TRBD1 matches 7 bases. Germline lookup yields CDR1 SGHNT and CDR2 YENEEA. CDR3 size: 14 residues. The CDR3 DNA follows: TGTGCCAGCAGTTTAGAGACAGGGTCGGACGAGCAGTACTTC. It specifies CASSLETGSDEQYF. Looking up the rest from reference TRBV11-3 and TRBJ2-7 gives the full variable domain: EAGVVQSPRYKIIEKKQPVAFWCNPISGHNTLYWYLQNLGQGPELLIRYENEEAVDDSQLPKDRFSAERLKGVDSTLKIQPAELGDSAVYLCASSLETGSDEQYFGPGTRLTVT.

In the case of this clonotype: One junction end disagrees with the germline gene, perhaps due to a read error. The V gene is TRBV5-1, the J gene TRBJ2-2; D possibly uses TRBD1 or TRBD2 (5 bases each). The germline gives CDR1 SGHRS, CDR2 YFSETQ. The CDR3 sequence is 18 residues long. In nucleotides, the CDR3 is TGCACCAGCAGCCGGACGGGACGACAGCAGGATGCCACCGGGGAGCTGTTTTTT. Residues: CTSSRTGRQQDATGELFF.

This clonotype appeared a few times. V and J are TRBV29-1 and TRBJ2-2; possible D gene TRBD1, 6 bases. Trimming left V 7 bases short and J 4 bases short, with 13 bases between. Germline CDR1 reads SQVTM; CDR2 reads ANQGSEA. The CDR3 loop spans 13 amino acids. In DNA form, the CDR3 reads TGCAGCGCCTCAGGGGATGGCACCGGGGAGCTGTTTTTT. Its protein is CSASGDGTGELFF.